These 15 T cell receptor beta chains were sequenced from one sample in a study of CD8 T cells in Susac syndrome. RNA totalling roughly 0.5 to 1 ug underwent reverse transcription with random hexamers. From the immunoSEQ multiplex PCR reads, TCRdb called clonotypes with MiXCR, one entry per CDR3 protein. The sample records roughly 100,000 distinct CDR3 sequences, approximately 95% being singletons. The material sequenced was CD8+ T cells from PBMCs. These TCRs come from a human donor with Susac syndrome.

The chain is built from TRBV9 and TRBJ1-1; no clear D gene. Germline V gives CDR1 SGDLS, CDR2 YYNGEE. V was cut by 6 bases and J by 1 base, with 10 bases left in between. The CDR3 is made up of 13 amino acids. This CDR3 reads CASIGRPNTEAFF. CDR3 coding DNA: TGTGCCAGCATCGGCAGGCCGAACACTGAAGCTTTCTTT.

The DNA of the CDR3 is TGCGCCAGCGCAAACCAAAATGGCCGACAGGGCTGGGGCAATCAGCCCCAGCATTTT. This sequence encodes CASANQNGRQGWGNQPQHF. The chain employs TRBV23-1 and TRBJ1-5; 7 positions match TRBD1. TRBV23-1 is an ORF for which the function is uncertain. J lost 2 bases, V lost 8 bases, and 21 bases had no gene match. This CDR3 spans 19 amino acids.

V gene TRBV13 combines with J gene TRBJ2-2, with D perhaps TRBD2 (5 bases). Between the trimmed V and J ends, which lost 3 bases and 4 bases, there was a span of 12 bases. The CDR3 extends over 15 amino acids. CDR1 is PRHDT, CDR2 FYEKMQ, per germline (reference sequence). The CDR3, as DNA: TGTGCCAGCAGCTTTCCCGAGGCGGGCACCGGGGAGCTGTTTTTT. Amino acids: CASSFPEAGTGELFF.

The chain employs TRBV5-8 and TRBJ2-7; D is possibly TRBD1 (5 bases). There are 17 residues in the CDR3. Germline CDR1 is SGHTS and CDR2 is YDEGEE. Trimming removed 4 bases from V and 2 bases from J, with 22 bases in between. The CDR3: CASSQVGQGAFTYEQYF. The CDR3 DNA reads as TGTGCCAGCAGCCAGGTAGGGCAGGGCGCCTTCACCTACGAGCAGTACTTC.

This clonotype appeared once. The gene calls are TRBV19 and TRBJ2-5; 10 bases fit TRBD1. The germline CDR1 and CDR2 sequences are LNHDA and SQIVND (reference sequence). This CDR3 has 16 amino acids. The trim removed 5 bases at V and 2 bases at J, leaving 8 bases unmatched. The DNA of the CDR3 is TGTGCCAGTAGTCGCCGGACAGGGGGGGATCAAGAGACCCAGTACTTC. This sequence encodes CASSRRTGGDQETQYF.

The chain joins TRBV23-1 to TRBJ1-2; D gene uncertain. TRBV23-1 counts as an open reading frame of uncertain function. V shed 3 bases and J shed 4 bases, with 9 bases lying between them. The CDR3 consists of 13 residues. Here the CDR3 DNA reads TGCGCCAGCAGTCATCGAATGGGCTATGGCTACACCTTC. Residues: CASSHRMGYGYTF.

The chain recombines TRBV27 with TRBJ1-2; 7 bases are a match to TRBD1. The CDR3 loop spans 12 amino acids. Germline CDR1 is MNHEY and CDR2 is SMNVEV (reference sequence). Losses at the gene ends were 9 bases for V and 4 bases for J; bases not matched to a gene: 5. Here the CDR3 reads CASRDSLYGYTF. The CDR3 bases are TGTGCCAGTAGGGACAGCCTCTATGGCTACACCTTC.

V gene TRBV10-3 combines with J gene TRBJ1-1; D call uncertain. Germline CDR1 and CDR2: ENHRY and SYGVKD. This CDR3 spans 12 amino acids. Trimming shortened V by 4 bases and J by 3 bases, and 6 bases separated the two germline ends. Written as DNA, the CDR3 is TGTGCCATCAGTGGCCAGCACACTGAAGCTTTCTTT. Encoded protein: CAISGQHTEAFF.

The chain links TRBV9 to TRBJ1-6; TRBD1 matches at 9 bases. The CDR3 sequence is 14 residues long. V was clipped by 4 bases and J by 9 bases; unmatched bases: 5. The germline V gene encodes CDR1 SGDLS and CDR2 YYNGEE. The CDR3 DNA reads TGTGCCAGCAGCACAGGGGGCGAAGGTTCACCCCTCCACTTT. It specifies CASSTGGEGSPLHF.

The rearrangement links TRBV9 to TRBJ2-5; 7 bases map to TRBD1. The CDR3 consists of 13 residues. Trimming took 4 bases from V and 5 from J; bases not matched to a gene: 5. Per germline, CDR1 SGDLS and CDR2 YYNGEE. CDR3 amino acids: CASSYRGEETQYF. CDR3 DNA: TGTGCCAGCAGCTACAGGGGAGAGGAGACCCAGTACTTC.

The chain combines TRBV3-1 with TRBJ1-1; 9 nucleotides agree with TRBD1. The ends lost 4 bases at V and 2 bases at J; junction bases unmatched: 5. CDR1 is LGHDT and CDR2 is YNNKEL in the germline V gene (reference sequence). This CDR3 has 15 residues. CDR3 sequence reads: CASSRPQGANTEAFF. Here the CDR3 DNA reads TGTGCCAGCAGCCGGCCACAGGGGGCTAACACTGAAGCTTTCTTT.

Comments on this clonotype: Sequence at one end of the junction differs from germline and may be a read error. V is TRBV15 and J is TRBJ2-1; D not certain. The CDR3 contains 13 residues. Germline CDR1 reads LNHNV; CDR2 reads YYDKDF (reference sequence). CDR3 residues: CAISSLEGNEQFF. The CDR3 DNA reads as TGTGCCATCAGCTCCCTGGAAGGCAATGAGCAGTTCTTC.

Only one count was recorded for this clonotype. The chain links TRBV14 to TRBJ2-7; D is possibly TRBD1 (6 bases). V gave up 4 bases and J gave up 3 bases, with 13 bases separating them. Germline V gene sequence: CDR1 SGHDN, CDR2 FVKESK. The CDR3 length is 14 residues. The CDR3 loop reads CASSPGVEYYEQYF. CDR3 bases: TGTGCCAGCAGCCCAGGGGTGGAATACTACGAGCAGTACTTC.

CDR3 coding DNA: TGTGCCAGCAGCGTAGCTATGGGACGACAAGAGACCCAGTACTTC. This translates into CASSVAMGRQETQYF. The chain has TRBV9 and TRBJ2-5; D is tentatively TRBD1 or TRBD2 (5 bases each). The CDR3 covers 15 residues. The germline V gene has CDR1 SGDLS and CDR2 YYNGEE. Trimming left V 0 bases short and J 2 bases short, with 11 bases between.

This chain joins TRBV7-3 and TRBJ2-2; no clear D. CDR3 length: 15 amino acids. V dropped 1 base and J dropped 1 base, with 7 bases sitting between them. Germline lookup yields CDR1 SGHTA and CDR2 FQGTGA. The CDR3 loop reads CASSLSDGNTGELFF. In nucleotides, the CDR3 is TGTGCCAGCAGCTTAAGCGACGGGAACACCGGGGAGCTGTTTTTT.